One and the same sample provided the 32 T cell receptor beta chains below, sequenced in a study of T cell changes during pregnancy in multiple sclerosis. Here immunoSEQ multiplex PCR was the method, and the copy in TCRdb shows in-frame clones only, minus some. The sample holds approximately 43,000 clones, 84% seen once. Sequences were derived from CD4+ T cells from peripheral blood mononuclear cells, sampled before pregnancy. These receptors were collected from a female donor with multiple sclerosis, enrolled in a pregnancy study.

This CDR3 is CASSLWTGGNTIYF. CDR3 bases: TGTGCCAGCAGCCTTTGGACTGGGGGAAACACCATATATTTT. The rearrangement uses TRBV14 and TRBJ1-3, with D hard to call. The CDR3 contains 14 residues. Germline V gene sequence: CDR1 SGHDN, CDR2 FVKESK. Trimming removed 4 bases at V and 4 bases at J, with 11 bases between.

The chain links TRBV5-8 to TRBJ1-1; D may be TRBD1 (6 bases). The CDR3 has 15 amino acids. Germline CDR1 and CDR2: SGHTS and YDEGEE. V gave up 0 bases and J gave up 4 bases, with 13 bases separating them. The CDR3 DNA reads TGTGCCAGCAGCTTGGAGGCAGGGGCGGTCACTGAAGCTTTCTTT. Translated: CASSLEAGAVTEAFF.

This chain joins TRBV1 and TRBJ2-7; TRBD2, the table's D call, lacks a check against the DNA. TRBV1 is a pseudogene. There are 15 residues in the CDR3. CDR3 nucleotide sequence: TGCACCAGCAGCTTTGCGACTAGCGGGAGAAGCGAGCAGTACTTC. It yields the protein CTSSFATSGRSEQYF.

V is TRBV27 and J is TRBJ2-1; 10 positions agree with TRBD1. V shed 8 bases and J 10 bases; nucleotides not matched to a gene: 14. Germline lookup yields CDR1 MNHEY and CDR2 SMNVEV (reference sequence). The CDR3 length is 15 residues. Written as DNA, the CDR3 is TGTGCCAGCGGGGACAGGGGATTTTTGTCATCAGAGCAGTTCTTC. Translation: CASGDRGFLSSEQFF.

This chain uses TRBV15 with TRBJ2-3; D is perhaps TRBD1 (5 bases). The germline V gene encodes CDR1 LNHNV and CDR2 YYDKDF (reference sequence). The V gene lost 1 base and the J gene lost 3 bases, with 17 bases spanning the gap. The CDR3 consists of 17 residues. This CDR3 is CATSRVRAGFGTDTQYF. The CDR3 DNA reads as TGTGCCACCAGCAGAGTCAGGGCAGGGTTTGGGACAGATACGCAGTATTTT.

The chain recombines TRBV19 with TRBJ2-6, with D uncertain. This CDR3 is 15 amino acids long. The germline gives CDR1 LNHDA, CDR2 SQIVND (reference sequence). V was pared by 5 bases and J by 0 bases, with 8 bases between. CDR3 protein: CASSPENSGANVLTF. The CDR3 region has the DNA TGTGCCAGTAGTCCGGAGAACTCTGGGGCCAACGTCCTGACTTTC.

The CDR3 reads CASSLAPREPKETQYF. The CDR3 coding sequence is TGTGCCAGCAGCTTAGCTCCCCGGGAGCCTAAAGAGACCCAGTACTTC. The rearrangement uses TRBV11-3 and TRBJ2-5, with D maybe TRBD2 (6 bases). Trimming took off 1 base at V and 3 bases at J, with 15 bases between the two ends. The CDR3 loop spans 16 amino acids. Germline V gives CDR1 SGHNT, CDR2 YENEEA.

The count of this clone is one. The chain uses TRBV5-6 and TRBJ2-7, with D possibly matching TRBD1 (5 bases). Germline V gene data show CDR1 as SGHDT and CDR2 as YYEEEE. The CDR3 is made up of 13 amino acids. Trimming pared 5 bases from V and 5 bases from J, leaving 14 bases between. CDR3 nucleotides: TGTGCCAGCAGTCGACAGTTTCCCCACGAGCAGTACTTC. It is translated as CASSRQFPHEQYF.

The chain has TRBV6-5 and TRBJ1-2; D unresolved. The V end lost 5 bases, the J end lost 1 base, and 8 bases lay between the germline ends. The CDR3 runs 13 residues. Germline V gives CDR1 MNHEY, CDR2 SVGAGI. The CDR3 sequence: CASSLYSNYGYTF. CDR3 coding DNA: TGTGCCAGCAGTCTTTACAGTAACTATGGCTACACCTTC.

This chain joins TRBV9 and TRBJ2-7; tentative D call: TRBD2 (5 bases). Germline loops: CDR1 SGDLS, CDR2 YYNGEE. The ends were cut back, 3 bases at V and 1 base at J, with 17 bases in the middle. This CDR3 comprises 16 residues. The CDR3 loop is CASSGAPASPSYEQYF. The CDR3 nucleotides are TGTGCCAGCAGCGGGGCCCCGGCTAGCCCTTCCTACGAGCAGTACTTC.

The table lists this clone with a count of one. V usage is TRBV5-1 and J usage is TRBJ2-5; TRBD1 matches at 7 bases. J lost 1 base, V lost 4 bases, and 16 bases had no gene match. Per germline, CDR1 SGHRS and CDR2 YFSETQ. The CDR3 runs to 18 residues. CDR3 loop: CASSLLQGTVVRQETQYF. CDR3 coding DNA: TGCGCCAGCAGCCTTTTACAGGGGACGGTCGTACGCCAAGAGACCCAGTACTTC.

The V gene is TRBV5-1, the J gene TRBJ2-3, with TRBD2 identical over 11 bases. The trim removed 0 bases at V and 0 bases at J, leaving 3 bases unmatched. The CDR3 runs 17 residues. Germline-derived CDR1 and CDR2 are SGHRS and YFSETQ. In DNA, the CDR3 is TGCGCCAGCAGCTTGGCCCTAGCGGGGGGCAGCACAGATACGCAGTATTTT. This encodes CASSLALAGGSTDTQYF.

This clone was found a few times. CDR3 DNA: TGTGCCAGCTCAACGGCGGGACAGTTATCCTTTTTATACACTGAAGCTTTCTTT. Translating it yields CASSTAGQLSFLYTEAFF. The chain carries TRBV18 and TRBJ1-1, with 7 nucleotides matching TRBD1. CDR1 KGHSH and CDR2 LQKENI come from the germline V gene. Trimming at V came to 5 bases and at J to 3 bases, leaving 18 bases not matched to a gene. The CDR3 is made up of 18 amino acids.

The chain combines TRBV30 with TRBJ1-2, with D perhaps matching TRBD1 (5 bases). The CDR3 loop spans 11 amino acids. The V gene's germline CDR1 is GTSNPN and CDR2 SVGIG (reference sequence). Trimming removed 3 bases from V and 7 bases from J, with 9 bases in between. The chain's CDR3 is CAWRETAGYTF. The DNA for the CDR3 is TGTGCCTGGAGGGAGACAGCTGGCTACACCTTC.

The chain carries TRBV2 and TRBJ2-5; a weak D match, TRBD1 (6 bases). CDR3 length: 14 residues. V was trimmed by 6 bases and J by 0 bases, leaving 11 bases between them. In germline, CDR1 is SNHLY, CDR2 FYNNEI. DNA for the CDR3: TGTGCCAGCAGGTCGACAGGCTACCAAGAGACCCAGTACTTC. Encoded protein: CASRSTGYQETQYF.

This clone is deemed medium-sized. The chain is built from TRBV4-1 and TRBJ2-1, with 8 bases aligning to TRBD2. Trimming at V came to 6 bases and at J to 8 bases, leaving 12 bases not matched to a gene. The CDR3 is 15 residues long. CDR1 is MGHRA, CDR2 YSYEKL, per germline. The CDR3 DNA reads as TGCGCCAGCAGACTAGAGCGGGAGAGGGCGCATGAGCAGTTCTTC. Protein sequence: CASRLERERAHEQFF.

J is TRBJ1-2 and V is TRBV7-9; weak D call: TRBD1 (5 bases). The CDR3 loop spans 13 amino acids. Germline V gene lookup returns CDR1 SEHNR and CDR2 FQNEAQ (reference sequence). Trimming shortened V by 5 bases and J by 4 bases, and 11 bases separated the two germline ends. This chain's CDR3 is CASSKTEAYGYTF. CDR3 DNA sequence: TGTGCCAGCAGCAAGACAGAAGCCTATGGCTACACCTTC.

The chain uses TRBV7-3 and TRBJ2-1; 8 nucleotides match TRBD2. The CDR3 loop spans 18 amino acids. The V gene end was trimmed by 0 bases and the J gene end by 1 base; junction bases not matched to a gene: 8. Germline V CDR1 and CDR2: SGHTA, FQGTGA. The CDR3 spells CASSLTASGPISYNEQFF. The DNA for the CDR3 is TGTGCCAGCAGCTTAACCGCTAGCGGGCCAATTTCCTACAATGAGCAGTTCTTC.

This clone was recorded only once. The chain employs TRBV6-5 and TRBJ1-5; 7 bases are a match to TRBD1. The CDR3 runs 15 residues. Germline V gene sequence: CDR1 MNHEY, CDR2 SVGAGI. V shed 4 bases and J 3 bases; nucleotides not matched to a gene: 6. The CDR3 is CASSSTGPLNQPQHF. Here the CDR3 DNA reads TGTGCCAGCAGTTCGACAGGGCCACTCAATCAGCCCCAGCATTTT.

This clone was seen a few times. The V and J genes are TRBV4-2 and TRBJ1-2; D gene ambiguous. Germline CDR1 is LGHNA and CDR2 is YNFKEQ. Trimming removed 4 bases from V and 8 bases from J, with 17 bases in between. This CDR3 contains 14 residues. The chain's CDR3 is CASSPDRNERGYTF. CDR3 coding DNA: TGTGCCAGCAGCCCAGACCGGAATGAGCGAGGCTACACCTTC.

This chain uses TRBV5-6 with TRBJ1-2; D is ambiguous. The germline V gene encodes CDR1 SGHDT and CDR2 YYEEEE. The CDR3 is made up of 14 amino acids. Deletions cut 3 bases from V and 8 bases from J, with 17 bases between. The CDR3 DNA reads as TGTGCCAGCAGCTCGGGGAGGGCGGACGGGGGCTACACCTTC. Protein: CASSSGRADGGYTF. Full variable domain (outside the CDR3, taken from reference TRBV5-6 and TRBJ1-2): DAGVTQSPTHLIKTRGQQVTLRCSPKSGHDTVSWYQQALGQGPQFIFQYYEEEERQRGNFPDRFSGHQFPNYSSELNVNALLLGDSALYLCASSSGRADGGYTFGSGTRLTVV.

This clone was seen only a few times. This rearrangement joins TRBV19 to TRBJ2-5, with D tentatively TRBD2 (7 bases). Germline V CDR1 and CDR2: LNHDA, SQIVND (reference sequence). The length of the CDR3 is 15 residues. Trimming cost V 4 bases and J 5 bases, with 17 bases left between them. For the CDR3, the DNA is TGTGCCAGTAGTAGGGGGGGGCCGACGGGGGAGACCCAGTACTTC. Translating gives CASSRGGPTGETQYF.

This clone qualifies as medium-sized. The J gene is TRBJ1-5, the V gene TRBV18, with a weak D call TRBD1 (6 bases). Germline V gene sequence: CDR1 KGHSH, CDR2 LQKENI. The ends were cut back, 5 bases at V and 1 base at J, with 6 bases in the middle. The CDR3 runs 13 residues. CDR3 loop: CASSGGSNQPQHF. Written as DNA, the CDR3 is TGTGCCAGCTCAGGGGGCAGCAATCAGCCCCAGCATTTT.

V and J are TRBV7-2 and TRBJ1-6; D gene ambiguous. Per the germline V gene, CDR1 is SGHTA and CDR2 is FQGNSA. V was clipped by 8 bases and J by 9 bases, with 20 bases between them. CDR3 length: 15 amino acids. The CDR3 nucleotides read TGTGCCAGCGGCCCGTTTGGGCTTTCCCTTTCACCCCTCCACTTT. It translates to CASGPFGLSLSPLHF.

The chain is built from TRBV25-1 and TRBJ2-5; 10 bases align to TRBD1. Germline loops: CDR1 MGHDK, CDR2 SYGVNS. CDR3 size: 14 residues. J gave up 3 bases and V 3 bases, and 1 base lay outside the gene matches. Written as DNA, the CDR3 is TGTGCCAGCAGTGAGGGGACAGGGGAAGAGACCCAGTACTTC. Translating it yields CASSEGTGEETQYF. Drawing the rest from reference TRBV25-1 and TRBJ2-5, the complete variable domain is EADIYQTPRYLVIGTGKKITLECSQTMGHDKMYWYQQDPGMELHLIHYSYGVNSTEKGDLSSESTVSRIRTEHFPLTLESARPSHTSQYLCASSEGTGEETQYFGPGTRLLVL.

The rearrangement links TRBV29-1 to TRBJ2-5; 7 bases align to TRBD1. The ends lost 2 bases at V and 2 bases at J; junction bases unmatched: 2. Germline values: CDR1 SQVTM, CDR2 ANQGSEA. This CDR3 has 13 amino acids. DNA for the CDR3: TGCAGCGTTGAAAGGGGACAGCAAGAGACCCAGTACTTC. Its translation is CSVERGQQETQYF.

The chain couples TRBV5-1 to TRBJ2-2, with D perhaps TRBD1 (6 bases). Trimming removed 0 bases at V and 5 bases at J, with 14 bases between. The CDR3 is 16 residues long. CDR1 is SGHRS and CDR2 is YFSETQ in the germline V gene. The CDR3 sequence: CASSLVSGGRTGELFF. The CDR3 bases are TGCGCCAGCAGCTTGGTGTCTGGGGGCCGAACCGGGGAGCTGTTTTTT.

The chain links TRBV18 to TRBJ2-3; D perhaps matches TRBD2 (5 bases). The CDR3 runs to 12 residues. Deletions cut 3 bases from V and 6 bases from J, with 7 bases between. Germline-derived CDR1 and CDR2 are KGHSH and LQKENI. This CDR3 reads CASSPPGDTQYF. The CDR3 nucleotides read TGTGCCAGCTCACCCCCGGGGGATACGCAGTATTTT.

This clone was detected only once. CDR3 loop: CASSEGSKFF. The CDR3 nucleotides are TGTGCCAGCAGTGAAGGGAGTAAGTTCTTC. This sequence joins TRBV6-1 and TRBJ2-1; D not certain. The V and J ends lost 1 base and 14 bases respectively, with 6 bases between them. This CDR3 is 10 amino acids long. CDR1 is MNHNS and CDR2 is SASEGT in the germline V gene.

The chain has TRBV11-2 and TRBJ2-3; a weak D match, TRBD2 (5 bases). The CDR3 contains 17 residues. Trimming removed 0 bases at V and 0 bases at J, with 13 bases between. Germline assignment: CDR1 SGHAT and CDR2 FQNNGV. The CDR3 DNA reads TGTGCCAGCAGCTTAGAAGAGCGGATCCTAAGCACAGATACGCAGTATTTT. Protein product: CASSLEERILSTDTQYF.

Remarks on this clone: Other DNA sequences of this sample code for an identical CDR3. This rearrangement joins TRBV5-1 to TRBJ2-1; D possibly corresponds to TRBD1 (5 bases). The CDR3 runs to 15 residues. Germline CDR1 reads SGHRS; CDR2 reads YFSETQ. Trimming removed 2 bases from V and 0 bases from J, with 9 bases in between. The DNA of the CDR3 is TGCGCCAGCAGCTTAACAGGTAGCTCCTACAATGAGCAGTTCTTC. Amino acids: CASSLTGSSYNEQFF. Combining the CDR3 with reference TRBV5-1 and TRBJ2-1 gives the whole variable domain KAGVTQTPRYLIKTRGQQVTLSCSPISGHRSVSWYQQTPGQGLQFLFEYFSETQRNKGNFPGRFSGRQFSNSRSEMNVSTLELGDSALYLCASSLTGSSYNEQFFGPGTRLTVL.

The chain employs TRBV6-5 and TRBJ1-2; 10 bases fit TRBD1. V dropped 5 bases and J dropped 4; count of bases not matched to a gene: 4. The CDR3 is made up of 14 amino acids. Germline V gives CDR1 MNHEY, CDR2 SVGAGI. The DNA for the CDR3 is TGTGCCAGCAGTCCCGGGGACAGGGGCTATGGCTACACCTTC. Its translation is CASSPGDRGYGYTF.